This T cell receptor beta chain comes out of a study of cytomegalovirus exposure and HLA in healthy donors. Whole-study results and caveats: Cytomegalovirus status, reportedly, was diagnosed with high specificity and sensitivity by the classifier. Most TCRs appeared rarely, but some public TCRs recurred in many donors.

The trim removed 6 bases at V and 0 bases at J, leaving 8 bases unmatched. CDR1 MDHEN and CDR2 SYDVKM come from the germline V gene. The CDR3 length is 16 residues. To note about this clone: Its target is unknown.

Measured with immunoSEQ multiplex PCR; TCRdb has only the in-frame clones, and not every one. The table records over 150,000 clones, roughly 90% of them present only once. Sample: PBMCs. This receptor was obtained from a man younger than 30 in good health and CMV-seropositive. The chain combines TRBV28 with TRBJ2-1, with 7 bases fitting TRBD2. The CDR3 reads CASSYNRDYSYNEQFF. Here the CDR3 DNA reads TGTGCCAGCAGCTATAACCGGGACTACTCCTACAATGAGCAGTTCTTC.